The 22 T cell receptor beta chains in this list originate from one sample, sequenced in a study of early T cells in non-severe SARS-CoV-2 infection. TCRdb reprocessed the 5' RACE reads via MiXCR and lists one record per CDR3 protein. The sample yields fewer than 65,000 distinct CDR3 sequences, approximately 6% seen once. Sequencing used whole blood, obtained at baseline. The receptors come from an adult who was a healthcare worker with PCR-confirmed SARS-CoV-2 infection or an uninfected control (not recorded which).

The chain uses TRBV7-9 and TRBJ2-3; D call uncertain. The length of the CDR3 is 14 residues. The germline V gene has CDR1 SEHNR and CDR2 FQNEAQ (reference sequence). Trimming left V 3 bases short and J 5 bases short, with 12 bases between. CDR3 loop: CASSLDTAIDTQYF. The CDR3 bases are TGTGCCAGCAGCTTGGATACAGCCATAGATACGCAGTATTTT.

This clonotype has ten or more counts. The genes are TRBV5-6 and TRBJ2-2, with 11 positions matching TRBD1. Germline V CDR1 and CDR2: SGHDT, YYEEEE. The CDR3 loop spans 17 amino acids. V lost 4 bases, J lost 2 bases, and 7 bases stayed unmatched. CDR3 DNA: TGTGCCAGCAGCGGAGGGACAGGGGGTGGAAACACCGGGGAGCTGTTTTTT. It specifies CASSGGTGGGNTGELFF.

Here the CDR3 DNA reads TGTGCCAGCAGCTTTTCAGCAAATGAGCAGTTCTTC. Translating gives CASSFSANEQFF. This chain joins TRBV11-1 and TRBJ2-1; D is ambiguous. Trimming took 3 bases from V and 7 from J, leaving 7 bases between them. The CDR3 extends over 12 amino acids. From germline, CDR1 is SGHAT and CDR2 FQDESV (reference sequence).

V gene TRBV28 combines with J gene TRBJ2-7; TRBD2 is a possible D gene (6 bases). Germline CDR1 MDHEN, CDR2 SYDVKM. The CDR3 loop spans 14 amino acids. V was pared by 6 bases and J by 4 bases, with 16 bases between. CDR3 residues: CASSPGTVGYEQYF. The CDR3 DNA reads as TGTGCCAGCAGCCCCGGGACTGTAGGGTACGAGCAGTACTTC.

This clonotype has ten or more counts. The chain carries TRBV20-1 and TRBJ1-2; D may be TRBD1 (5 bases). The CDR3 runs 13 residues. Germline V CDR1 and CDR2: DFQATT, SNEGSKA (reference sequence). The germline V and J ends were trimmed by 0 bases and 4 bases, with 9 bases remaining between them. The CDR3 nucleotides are TGCAGTGCTAGAGATCAGGGCCCCTATGGCTACACCTTC. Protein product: CSARDQGPYGYTF.

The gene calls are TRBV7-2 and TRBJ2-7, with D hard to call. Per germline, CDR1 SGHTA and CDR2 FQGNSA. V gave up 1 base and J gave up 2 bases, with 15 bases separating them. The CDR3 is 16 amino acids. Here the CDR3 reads CASSLEGFAAPYEQYF. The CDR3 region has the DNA TGTGCCAGCAGCTTAGAGGGATTCGCGGCCCCCTACGAGCAGTACTTC.

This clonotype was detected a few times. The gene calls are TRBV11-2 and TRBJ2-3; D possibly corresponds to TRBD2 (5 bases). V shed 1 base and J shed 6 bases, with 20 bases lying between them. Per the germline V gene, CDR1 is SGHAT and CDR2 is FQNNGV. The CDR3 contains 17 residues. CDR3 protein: CASSLAGPSGVMDTQYF. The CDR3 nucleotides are TGTGCCAGCAGCTTAGCCGGGCCAAGCGGAGTGATGGATACGCAGTATTTT.

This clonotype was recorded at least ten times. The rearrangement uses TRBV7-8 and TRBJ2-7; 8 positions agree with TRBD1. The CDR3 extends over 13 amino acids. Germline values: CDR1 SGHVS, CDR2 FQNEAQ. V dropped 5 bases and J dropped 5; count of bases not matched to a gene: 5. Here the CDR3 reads CASSRTGTHEQYF. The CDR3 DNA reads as TGTGCCAGCAGCAGGACAGGGACCCACGAGCAGTACTTC.

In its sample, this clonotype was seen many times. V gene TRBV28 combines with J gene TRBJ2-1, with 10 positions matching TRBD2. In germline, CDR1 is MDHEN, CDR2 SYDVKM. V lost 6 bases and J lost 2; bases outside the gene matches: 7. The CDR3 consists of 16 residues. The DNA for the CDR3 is TGTGCCAGCAGCCGCGGGACTAGCGATACCTACAATGAGCAGTTCTTC. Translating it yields CASSRGTSDTYNEQFF.

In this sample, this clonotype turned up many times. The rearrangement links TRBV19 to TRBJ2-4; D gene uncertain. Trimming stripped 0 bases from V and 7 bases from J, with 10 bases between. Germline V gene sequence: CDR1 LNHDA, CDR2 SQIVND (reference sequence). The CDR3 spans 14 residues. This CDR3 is CASSIDPQVNIQYF. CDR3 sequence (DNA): TGTGCCAGTAGTATAGACCCCCAGGTGAACATTCAGTACTTC.

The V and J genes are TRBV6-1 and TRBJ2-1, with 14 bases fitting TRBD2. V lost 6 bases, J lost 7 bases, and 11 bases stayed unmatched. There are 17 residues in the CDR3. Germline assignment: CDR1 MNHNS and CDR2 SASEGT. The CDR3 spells CASSPGTSGSGWNEQFF. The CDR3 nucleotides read TGTGCCAGCAGCCCCGGGACTAGCGGGAGCGGTTGGAATGAGCAGTTCTTC.

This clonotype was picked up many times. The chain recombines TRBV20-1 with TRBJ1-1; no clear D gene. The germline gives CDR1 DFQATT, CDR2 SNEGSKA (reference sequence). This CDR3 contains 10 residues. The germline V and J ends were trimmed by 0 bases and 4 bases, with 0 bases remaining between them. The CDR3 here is CSARDTEAFF. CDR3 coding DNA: TGCAGTGCTAGAGACACTGAAGCTTTCTTT.

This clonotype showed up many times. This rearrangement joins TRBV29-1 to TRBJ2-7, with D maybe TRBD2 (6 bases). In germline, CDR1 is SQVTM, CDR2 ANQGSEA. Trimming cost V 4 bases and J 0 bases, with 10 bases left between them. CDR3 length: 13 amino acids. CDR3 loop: CSVGSDYSYEQYF. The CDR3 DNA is TGCAGCGTTGGGTCGGACTACTCCTACGAGCAGTACTTC.

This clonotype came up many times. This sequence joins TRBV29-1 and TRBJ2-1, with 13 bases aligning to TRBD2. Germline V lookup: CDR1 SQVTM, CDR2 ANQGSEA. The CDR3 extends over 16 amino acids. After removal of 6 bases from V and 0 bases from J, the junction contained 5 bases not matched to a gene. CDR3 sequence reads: CSVLGLAGASYNEQFF. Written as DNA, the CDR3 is TGCAGCGTCCTCGGACTAGCGGGAGCCTCCTACAATGAGCAGTTCTTC.

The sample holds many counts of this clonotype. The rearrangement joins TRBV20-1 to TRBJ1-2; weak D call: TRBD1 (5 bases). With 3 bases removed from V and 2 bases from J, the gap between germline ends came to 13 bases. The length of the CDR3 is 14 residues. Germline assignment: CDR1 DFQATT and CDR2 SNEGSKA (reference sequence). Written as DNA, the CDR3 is TGCAGTGCTAGCCGGGAGGGGATAAACTATGGCTACACCTTC. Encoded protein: CSASREGINYGYTF.

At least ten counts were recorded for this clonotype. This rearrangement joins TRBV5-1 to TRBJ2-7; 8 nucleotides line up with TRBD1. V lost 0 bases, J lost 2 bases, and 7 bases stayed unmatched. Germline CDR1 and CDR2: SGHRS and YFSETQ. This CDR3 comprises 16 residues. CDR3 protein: CASSLVGQGRTYEQYF. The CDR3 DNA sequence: TGCGCCAGCAGCTTGGTAGGACAGGGTAGGACCTACGAGCAGTACTTC. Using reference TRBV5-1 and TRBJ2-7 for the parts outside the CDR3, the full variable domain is KAGVTQTPRYLIKTRGQQVTLSCSPISGHRSVSWYQQTPGQGLQFLFEYFSETQRNKGNFPGRFSGRQFSNSRSEMNVSTLELGDSALYLCASSLVGQGRTYEQYFGPGTRLTVT.

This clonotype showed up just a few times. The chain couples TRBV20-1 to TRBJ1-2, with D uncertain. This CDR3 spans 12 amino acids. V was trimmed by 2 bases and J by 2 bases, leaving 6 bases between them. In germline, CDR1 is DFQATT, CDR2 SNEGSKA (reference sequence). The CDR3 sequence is CSARWVNYGYTF. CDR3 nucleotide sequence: TGCAGTGCTAGATGGGTGAACTATGGCTACACCTTC.

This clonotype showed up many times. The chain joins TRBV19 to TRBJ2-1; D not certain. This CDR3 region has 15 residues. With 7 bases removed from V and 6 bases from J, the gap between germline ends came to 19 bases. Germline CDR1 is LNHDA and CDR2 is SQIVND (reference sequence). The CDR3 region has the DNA TGTGCCAGTACCTCTAAGGCCGGGTGGGTCAATGAGCAGTTCTTC. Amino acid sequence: CASTSKAGWVNEQFF. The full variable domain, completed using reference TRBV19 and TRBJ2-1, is DGGITQSPKYLFRKEGQNVTLSCEQNLNHDAMYWYRQDPGQGLRLIYYSQIVNDFQKGDIAEGYSVSREKKESFPLTVTSAQKNPTAFYLCASTSKAGWVNEQFFGPGTRLTVL.

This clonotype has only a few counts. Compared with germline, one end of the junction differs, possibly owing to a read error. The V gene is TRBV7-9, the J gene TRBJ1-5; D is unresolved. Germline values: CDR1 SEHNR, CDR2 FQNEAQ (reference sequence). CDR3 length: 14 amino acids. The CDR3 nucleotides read TGTGCCAGCAGTACCGGTGCGGGCAATCAGCCCCTGCATTTT. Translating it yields CASSTGAGNQPLHF. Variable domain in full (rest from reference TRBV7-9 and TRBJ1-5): DTGVSQNPRHKITKRGQNVTFRCDPISEHNRLYWYRQTLGQGPEFLTYFQNEAQLEKSRLLSDRFSAERPKGSFSTLEIQRTEQGDSAMYLCASSTGAGNQPLHFGDGTRLSIL.

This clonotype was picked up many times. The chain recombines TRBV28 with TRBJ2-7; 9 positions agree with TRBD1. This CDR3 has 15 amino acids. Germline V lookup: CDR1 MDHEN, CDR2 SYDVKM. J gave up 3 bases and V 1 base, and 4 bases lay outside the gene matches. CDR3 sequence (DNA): TGTGCCAGCAGTTTATACGGGACAGGGATCTACGAGCAGTACTTC. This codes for CASSLYGTGIYEQYF.

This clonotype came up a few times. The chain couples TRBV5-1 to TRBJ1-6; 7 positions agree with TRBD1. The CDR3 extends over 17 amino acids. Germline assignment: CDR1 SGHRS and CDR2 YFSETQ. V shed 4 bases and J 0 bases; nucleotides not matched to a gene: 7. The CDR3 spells CASSTGQQSSYNSPLHF. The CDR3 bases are TGCGCCAGCAGCACGGGACAGCAGAGCTCCTATAATTCACCCCTCCACTTT.

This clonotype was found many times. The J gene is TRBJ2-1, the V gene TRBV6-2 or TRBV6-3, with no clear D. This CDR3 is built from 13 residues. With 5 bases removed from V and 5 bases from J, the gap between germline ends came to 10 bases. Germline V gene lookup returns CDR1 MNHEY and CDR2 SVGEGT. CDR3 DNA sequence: TGTGCCAGCAGTGGGGAAACCAACAATGAGCAGTTCTTC. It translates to CASSGETNNEQFF.